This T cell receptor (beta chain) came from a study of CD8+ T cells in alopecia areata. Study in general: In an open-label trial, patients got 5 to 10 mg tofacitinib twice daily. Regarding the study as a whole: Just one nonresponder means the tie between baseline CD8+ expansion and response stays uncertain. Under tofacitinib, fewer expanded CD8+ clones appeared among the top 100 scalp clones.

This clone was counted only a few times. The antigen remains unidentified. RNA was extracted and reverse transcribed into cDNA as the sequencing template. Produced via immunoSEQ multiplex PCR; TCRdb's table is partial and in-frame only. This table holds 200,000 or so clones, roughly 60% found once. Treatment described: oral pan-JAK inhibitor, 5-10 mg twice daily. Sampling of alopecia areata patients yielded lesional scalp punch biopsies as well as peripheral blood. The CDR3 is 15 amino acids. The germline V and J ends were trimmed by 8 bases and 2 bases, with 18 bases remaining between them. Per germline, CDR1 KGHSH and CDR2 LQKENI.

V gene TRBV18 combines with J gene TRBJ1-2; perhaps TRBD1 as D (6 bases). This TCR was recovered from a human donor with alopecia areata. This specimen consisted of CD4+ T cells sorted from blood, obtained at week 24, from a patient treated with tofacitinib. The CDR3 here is CASAEATGGNYGYTF. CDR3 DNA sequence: TGTGCCAGCGCAGAAGCGACAGGAGGCAACTATGGCTACACCTTC.